A single sample is the source of the 5 T cell receptor beta chains below, sequenced in a study of T cells after yellow fever vaccination. TCRdb redid the calling of the 5' RACE reads with MiXCR, one entry per CDR3 protein. The sample has about 370,000 distinct CDR3 sequences, around 10% seen once; the top ten hold roughly 18%. The specimen comprised PBMCs, sampled on the day of the first yellow fever vaccination. These receptors all stem from a man aged 18 to 35 who received the YFV17D yellow fever vaccine.

In this sample, this clonotype turned up a few times. The CDR3 region is CASRRDRGELFF. CDR3 nucleotide sequence: TGTGCCAGCAGACGGGACCGCGGGGAGCTGTTTTTT. The V and J genes are TRBV12-3 or TRBV12-4 and TRBJ2-2; tentatively, D is TRBD1 or TRBD2 (5 bases each). The CDR3 runs to 12 residues. V was cut by 6 bases and J by 7 bases, with 9 bases left in between.

This clonotype was recorded a few times. The V call is TRBV2, the J call TRBJ2-7, with 7 bases that match TRBD1. Germline CDR1 is SNHLY and CDR2 is FYNNEI. This CDR3 is built from 12 residues. Trimming cost V 4 bases and J 3 bases; bases outside gene matches: 0. The CDR3 here is CASSGDSYEQYF. CDR3 DNA: TGTGCCAGCAGTGGGGACAGCTACGAGCAGTACTTC.

This clonotype qualifies as medium-sized. V and J are TRBV7-8 and TRBJ1-2; possibly TRBD1 for D (5 bases). This CDR3 spans 16 amino acids. V gave up 5 bases and J gave up 0 bases, with 16 bases separating them. From germline, CDR1 is SGHVS and CDR2 FQNEAQ. The CDR3 sequence is CASSLGQAWANYGYTF. The DNA for the CDR3 is TGTGCCAGCAGCCTCGGACAAGCCTGGGCTAACTATGGCTACACCTTC.

This clonotype has more than one count but fewer than ten. The rearrangement joins TRBV3-1 to TRBJ2-1; no definite D call. Per germline, CDR1 LGHDT and CDR2 YNNKEL (reference sequence). The CDR3 length is 12 residues. V was clipped by 1 base and J by 12 bases, with 10 bases between them. The CDR3 DNA reads TGTGCCAGCAGCCAAGGCATCCGGCCGCAGTTCTTC. Protein sequence: CASSQGIRPQFF.

This clonotype was found a few times. The V gene is TRBV19, the J gene TRBJ2-2; 7 bases are a match to TRBD1. The ends lost 5 bases at V and 5 bases at J; junction bases unmatched: 14. The CDR3 consists of 17 residues. In germline, CDR1 is LNHDA, CDR2 SQIVND (reference sequence). The CDR3 reads CASSEISRTGRTGELFF. The CDR3 DNA follows: TGTGCCAGTAGTGAGATCTCCCGGACAGGAAGGACCGGGGAGCTGTTTTTT. The whole variable domain, remainder taken from reference TRBV19 and TRBJ2-2, is DGGITQSPKYLFRKEGQNVTLSCEQNLNHDAMYWYRQDPGQGLRLIYYSQIVNDFQKGDIAEGYSVSREKKESFPLTVTSAQKNPTAFYLCASSEISRTGRTGELFFGEGSRLTVL.